This is a list of T cell receptor beta chains from one sample in a study of blood T cell repertoires in COVID-19. Method: immunoSEQ multiplex PCR; TCRdb's copy keeps in-frame clones and lacks some. This sample has 130,000 to 150,000 clones, with around 78% found just once. Sequenced input: peripheral blood. The receptor source for this set is a woman aged 60-70 years with acute or convalescent COVID-19. Both conserved end residues are part of each CDR3. D genes are given only for firm matches. Size is omitted from some rows. Given values are once, few, many or a class for expanded clones.

clone_size j_call d_call v_call cdr3_aa cdr3_nt
few TRBJ2-5 TRBD2 TRBV7-9 CASSRRLAEETQYF TGTGCCAGCAGCAGACGACTAGCGGAAGAGACCCAGTACTTC
. TRBJ2-2 . TRBV5-1 CASTWAGELFF TGCGCCAGCACCTGGGCTGGGGAGCTGTTTTTT
. TRBJ2-3 TRBD2 TRBV6-5 CASQLASFSTDTQYF TGTGCCAGCCAACTAGCGAGCTTTAGCACAGATACGCAGTATTTT
. TRBJ2-2 . TRBV12-5 CASGLVRTGPNTGELFF TGTGCTAGTGGTTTGGTACGAACAGGGCCGAACACCGGGGAGCTGTTTTTT
. TRBJ2-5 TRBD2 TRBV16 CASSQSGEGTETQYF TGTGCCAGCAGCCAATCCGGGGAGGGGACAGAGACCCAGTACTTC
. TRBJ1-6 . TRBV27 CASSLTGESPLHF TGTGCCAGCAGTTTAACGGGTGAATCACCCCTCCACTTT
. TRBJ1-5 . TRBV20-1 CSASTAPSNQPQHF TGCAGTGCTAGTACTGCACCTAGCAATCAGCCCCAGCATTTT
. TRBJ2-1 TRBD1 TRBV5-8 CASSLVQGARVTYNEQFF TGTGCCAGCAGCTTGGTTCAGGGGGCGCGTGTAACCTACAATGAGCAGTTCTTC
. TRBJ1-2 . TRBV9 CASSVGTVYGYTF TGTGCCAGCAGCGTAGGGACAGTCTATGGCTACACCTTC
. TRBJ2-7 TRBD2 TRBV11-2 CASSLPPTLAGGSYEQYF TGTGCCAGCAGCTTACCTCCGACTCTAGCGGGAGGGAGCTACGAGCAGTACTTC
. TRBJ2-7 TRBD2 TRBV2 CASQRDVGGGQYF TGTGCCAGCCAACGGGATGTCGGGGGGGGGCAGTACTTC
few TRBJ2-7 . TRBV28 CASSFSSGALREQYF TGTGCCAGCAGTTTTTCCTCGGGAGCTCTCCGCGAGCAGTACTTC
. TRBJ2-1 . TRBV7-7 CASSPTRSVITGEQFF TGTGCTAGCAGCCCAACCCGTAGCGTCATCACGGGTGAGCAGTTCTTC
. TRBJ1-2 . TRBV19 CASRDEVAVYTF TGTGCCAGTAGAGATGAAGTAGCGGTCTACACCTTC
once TRBJ1-1 TRBD1 TRBV7-3 CASSLDRGSGTEAFF TGTGCCAGCAGCTTAGACAGGGGGAGTGGCACTGAAGCTTTCTTT
. TRBJ1-2 . TRBV30 CAWSGTGNYGYTF TGTGCCTGGAGTGGAACAGGAAACTATGGCTACACCTTC
. TRBJ2-7 TRBD1 TRBV28 CASPFETGITYEQYF TGTGCCAGCCCCTTTGAGACAGGGATAACCTACGAGCAGTACTTC
. TRBJ2-3 TRBD2 TRBV5-1 CASSREGLAGGPADTQYF TGCGCCAGCAGCCGGGAAGGACTAGCGGGAGGGCCCGCAGATACGCAGTATTTT
. TRBJ1-1 TRBD1 TRBV27 CASSPLTGGFEAFF TGTGCCAGCAGTCCATTGACAGGGGGCTTTGAAGCTTTCTTT
. TRBJ2-7 . TRBV19 CASISGASHFVASRYYEQYF TGTGCCAGTATCTCAGGGGCCTCCCATTTCGTTGCCAGTCGTTACTACGAGCAGTACTTC
few TRBJ2-7 . TRBV6-4 CASRRLAYEQYF TGTGCCAGCAGGAGACTAGCCTACGAGCAGTACTTC
. TRBJ1-4 TRBD1 TRBV5-1 CASSPKGALDEKLFF TGCGCCAGCAGCCCGAAGGGGGCTTTAGATGAAAAACTGTTTTTT
once TRBJ2-2 TRBD1 TRBV27 CASRQGFANTGELFF TGTGCCAGCCGACAGGGGTTCGCGAACACCGGGGAGCTGTTTTTT
. TRBJ2-7 . TRBV28 CASISRQIGHEQYF TGTGCCAGCATTTCGAGACAAATCGGCCACGAGCAGTACTTC
. TRBJ2-3 TRBD1 TRBV5-1 CASSSTGGTDTQYF TGCGCCAGCAGCTCGACAGGGGGGACAGATACGCAGTATTTT
once TRBJ2-3 TRBD2 TRBV10-2 CASSDSGRSDTQYF TGCGCCAGCAGTGATAGCGGGAGATCGGATACGCAGTATTTT
. TRBJ2-2 . TRBV11-2 CASSLQTGTGELFF TGTGCCAGCAGCCTCCAGACGGGCACCGGGGAGCTGTTTTTT
. TRBJ2-1 TRBD2 TRBV10-3 CATGAGASDEQFF TGTGCCACCGGAGCGGGAGCGTCGGATGAGCAGTTCTTC
. TRBJ2-2 TRBD1 TRBV6-5 CASRDRVWGELFF TGTGCCAGCCGGGACAGGGTTTGGGGGGAGCTGTTTTTT
. TRBJ2-2 TRBD2 TRBV9 CASSVDSGRRAGELFF TGTGCCAGCAGCGTAGATAGCGGGAGGAGGGCCGGGGAGCTGTTTTTT
. TRBJ1-1 . TRBV15 CATRLLKYTEAFF TGTGCCACCCGACTGCTAAAGTACACTGAAGCTTTCTTT
few TRBJ2-7 . TRBV28 CASSFNPYKGPTYEQYF TGTGCCAGCAGTTTTAACCCCTACAAGGGGCCCACCTACGAGCAGTACTTC
. TRBJ2-3 TRBD1 TRBV5-1 CASSLSGTGGSTDTQYF TGCGCCAGCAGCTTGTCCGGGACAGGGGGATCCACAGATACGCAGTATTTT
. TRBJ2-5 . TRBV6-2/TRBV6-3 CASSYSAQETQYF TGTGCCAGCAGTTACTCGGCCCAAGAGACCCAGTACTTC
. TRBJ1-4 TRBD1 TRBV5-6 CASSFGTDPNEKLFF TGTGCCAGCAGCTTCGGGACAGATCCTAATGAAAAACTGTTTTTT
. TRBJ2-1 TRBD2 TRBV18 CASSPLAGGAINAQFF TGTGCCAGCTCACCTTTAGCGGGAGGGGCTATAAATGCGCAGTTCTTC
. TRBJ2-7 . TRBV29-1 CSATSPLDVTYEQYF TGCAGCGCCACCTCTCCACTAGACGTCACCTACGAGCAGTACTTC
. TRBJ2-7 TRBD1 TRBV12-3/TRBV12-4 CARIRDSSYEQYF TGTGCCAGGATCCGGGACAGCTCCTACGAGCAGTACTTC
. TRBJ2-1 TRBD2 TRBV7-2 CASRGTSGSSYNEQFF TGTGCCAGCAGGGGTACTAGCGGGAGCTCCTACAATGAGCAGTTCTTC
. TRBJ2-7 . TRBV27 CASSLTGSPFYEQYF TGTGCCAGCAGTTTAACAGGGAGTCCCTTCTACGAGCAGTACTTC
. TRBJ2-1 . TRBV11-2 CASSLVASPWNEQFF TGTGCCAGCAGCTTAGTAGCCTCCCCCTGGAATGAGCAGTTCTTC
. TRBJ2-3 TRBD2 TRBV6-5 CASVASGSTTDTQYF TGTGCCAGCGTAGCTAGCGGAAGTACTACAGATACGCAGTATTTT
. TRBJ2-7 . TRBV21-1 CASTQGQQYF TGTGCCAGCACACAGGGGCAGCAGTACTTC
few TRBJ1-1 . TRBV3-1/TRBV3-2 CASSRGNTEAFF TGTGCCAGCAGCAGGGGGAACACTGAAGCTTTCTTT
. TRBJ2-6 TRBD1 TRBV19 CASSIIGQGFGANVLTF TGTGCCAGTAGCATTATCGGACAGGGGTTCGGGGCCAACGTCCTGACTTTC
once TRBJ2-7 TRBD2 TRBV15 CATRRTSGRSYEQYF TGTGCCACCAGGAGGACTAGCGGGAGGAGCTACGAGCAGTACTTC
. TRBJ1-5 . TRBV6-6 CASAAGSINQPQHF TGTGCCAGCGCCGCAGGGTCGATTAATCAGCCCCAGCATTTT
. TRBJ2-3 TRBD2 TRBV11-2 CASSLERGGTDTQYF TGTGCCAGCAGCTTAGAGCGGGGGGGCACAGATACGCAGTATTTT
few TRBJ1-5 . TRBV27 CASRGAGRERGQPQHF TGTGCCAGCAGGGGGGCCGGCCGAGAGAGGGGTCAGCCCCAGCATTTT
. TRBJ2-7 TRBD1 TRBV2 CASSRAGGRGFYEQYF TGTGCCAGCAGCAGGGCCGGAGGCAGGGGGTTCTACGAGCAGTACTTC
. TRBJ2-2 . TRBV4-1 CASSRRLYTGELFF TGCGCCAGCAGCCGACGACTTTACACCGGGGAGCTGTTTTTT
. TRBJ2-7 . TRBV9 CASSPTGYPYEQYF TGTGCCAGCAGCCCCACAGGTTACCCCTACGAGCAGTACTTC
. TRBJ2-3 TRBD1 TRBV7-8 CASSWGTVSHTDTQYF TGTGCCAGCAGCTGGGGGACAGTTTCCCACACAGATACGCAGTATTTT
few TRBJ2-7 . TRBV5-4 CASSLNPAPGNEQYF TGTGCCAGCAGCTTGAACCCCGCACCGGGGAACGAGCAGTACTTC
few TRBJ1-5 . TRBV3-1/TRBV3-2 CASSQDRGTWAKPQHF TGTGCCAGCAGCCAAGATCGGGGGACCTGGGCGAAGCCCCAGCATTTT